The 29 T cell receptor beta chains below all came from one sample that was sequenced in a study of early T cells in non-severe SARS-CoV-2 infection. TCRdb reprocessed the 5' RACE reads with MiXCR, giving one entry per CDR3 protein. The sample carries 25,000 to 30,000 distinct CDR3 sequences, about 4.8% recorded once. The sample was whole blood. The receptors were gathered from an adult who was a healthcare worker with PCR-confirmed SARS-CoV-2 infection or an uninfected control (not recorded which).

The CDR3 loop reads CASSERDRGESGANVLTF. The CDR3 coding sequence is TGTGCCAGCAGCGAGCGGGACAGGGGTGAATCTGGGGCCAACGTCCTGACTTTC. This rearrangement joins TRBV9 to TRBJ2-6, with TRBD1 matching over 10 bases. The CDR3 is made up of 18 amino acids. Per germline, CDR1 SGDLS and CDR2 YYNGEE. Losses at the gene ends were 3 bases for V and 1 base for J; bases not matched to a gene: 7.

This clonotype appeared many times. The chain carries TRBV28 and TRBJ1-1; D is undetermined. Trimming shortened V by 10 bases and J by 8 bases, and 14 bases separated the two germline ends. The CDR3 has 11 amino acids. CDR1 MDHEN and CDR2 SYDVKM come from the germline V gene. CDR3 loop: CATSKPREAFF. The CDR3 bases are TGTGCCACCTCAAAGCCCAGAGAAGCTTTCTTT. Drawing the rest from reference TRBV28 and TRBJ1-1, the complete variable domain is DVKVTQSSRYLVKRTGEKVFLECVQDMDHENMFWYRQDPGLGLRLIYFSYDVKMKEKGDIPEGYSVSREKKERFSLILESASTNQTSMYLCATSKPREAFFGQGTRLTVV.

The rearrangement links TRBV7-2 to TRBJ2-2, with D hard to call. Germline assignment: CDR1 SGHTA and CDR2 FQGNSA. Between the trimmed V and J ends, which lost 8 bases and 0 bases, there was a span of 10 bases. The CDR3 runs 14 residues. The CDR3 sequence is CASRPAANTGELFF. CDR3 coding DNA: TGTGCCAGCCGCCCCGCAGCGAACACCGGGGAGCTGTTTTTT.

This clonotype has more than one count but fewer than ten. This sequence joins TRBV30 and TRBJ1-6; a possible D gene is TRBD1 (5 bases). Trimming took off 3 bases at V and 7 bases at J, with 13 bases between the two ends. This CDR3 region has 14 residues. Germline loops: CDR1 GTSNPN, CDR2 SVGIG (reference sequence). The DNA for the CDR3 is TGTGCCTGGAGGACCGGGACGGGGAATTCACCCCTCCACTTT. This codes for CAWRTGTGNSPLHF.

This chain connects TRBV2 to TRBJ2-5, with 8 bases lining up with TRBD2. The junction had 9 bases not matched to a gene; V was cut back by 5 bases and J by 1 base. Germline V gives CDR1 SNHLY, CDR2 FYNNEI. CDR3 length equals 16 residues. The chain's CDR3 is CASSLELAELQETQYF. The CDR3 nucleotides read TGTGCCAGCAGTCTTGAACTAGCGGAACTCCAAGAGACCCAGTACTTC.

This clonotype was counted many times. V usage is TRBV15 and J usage is TRBJ2-7; no reliable D call. This CDR3 contains 11 residues. Per the germline V gene, CDR1 is LNHNV and CDR2 is YYDKDF (reference sequence). V gave up 5 bases and J gave up 4 bases, with 6 bases separating them. The CDR3 DNA follows: TGTGCCACCAGCCCTGGTTACGAGCAGTACTTC. Translated, it gives CATSPGYEQYF.

The table lists this clonotype with many counts. This rearrangement joins TRBV7-6 to TRBJ2-3; possibly TRBD2 for D (6 bases). Trimming shortened V by 4 bases and J by 2 bases, and 10 bases separated the two germline ends. This CDR3 region has 14 residues. Per the germline V gene, CDR1 is SGHVS and CDR2 is FNYEAQ. The CDR3 loop is CASSSASDTDTQYF. Here the CDR3 DNA reads TGTGCCAGCAGCTCTGCTAGCGACACAGATACGCAGTATTTT.

This clonotype showed up just a few times. The chain recombines TRBV29-1 with TRBJ2-5; tentative D call: TRBD1 (5 bases). V gave up 2 bases and J gave up 7 bases, with 17 bases separating them. CDR3 length: 14 amino acids. Germline V gene lookup returns CDR1 SQVTM and CDR2 ANQGSEA. The CDR3, as DNA: TGCAGCGTTGAAAGGGGTGGCAAACCGGGGACCCAGTACTTC. Its translation: CSVERGGKPGTQYF.

In DNA form, the CDR3 reads TGTGCCAGCAGCCAAGGACAGGGTGGCTATGGCTACACCTTC. The encoded protein is CASSQGQGGYGYTF. The J gene is TRBJ1-2, the V gene TRBV3-1; TRBD1 aligns across 7 bases. The CDR3 is made up of 14 amino acids. Unmatched junction bases numbered 3, after V lost 1 base and J lost 4 bases. Germline CDR1 LGHDT, CDR2 YNNKEL (reference sequence).

This clonotype was seen more than once but under ten times. This chain joins TRBV10-2 and TRBJ1-1, with a weak D call TRBD1 (6 bases). Germline loops: CDR1 WSHSY, CDR2 SAAADI. The CDR3 has 17 amino acids. Trimming shortened V by 3 bases and J by 7 bases, and 24 bases separated the two germline ends. This CDR3 is CASSDLVSRTVKIEAFF. The CDR3, as DNA: TGCGCCAGCAGTGATCTGGTGTCAAGGACAGTAAAGATTGAAGCTTTCTTT.

The table lists this clonotype with many counts. The CDR3 DNA reads as TGCGCCAGCAGACCCGGACACCTTACGAACACCGGGGAGCTGTTTTTT. This encodes CASRPGHLTNTGELFF. J is TRBJ2-2 and V is TRBV5-1; a weak D match, TRBD1 (5 bases). There are 16 residues in the CDR3. CDR1 and CDR2 (germline): SGHRS, YFSETQ. V gave up 5 bases and J gave up 0 bases, with 14 bases separating them.

This clonotype has a count of ten or more. This chain uses TRBV20-1 with TRBJ2-1, with 10 bases that match TRBD2. This CDR3 is built from 13 residues. J gave up 7 bases and V 3 bases, and 3 bases lay outside the gene matches. Per the germline V gene, CDR1 is DFQATT and CDR2 is SNEGSKA (reference sequence). Here the CDR3 reads CSASLGLANEQFF. The CDR3, as DNA: TGCAGTGCTAGTTTGGGACTAGCGAATGAGCAGTTCTTC.

The rearrangement links TRBV7-9 to TRBJ2-1; D may be TRBD1 or TRBD2 (5 bases each). Deletions cut 4 bases from V and 1 base from J, with 11 bases between. CDR1 SEHNR and CDR2 FQNEAQ come from the germline V gene (reference sequence). The CDR3 consists of 15 residues. The CDR3 DNA is TGTGCCAGCAGCTCCCCGGGACGGTCCTACAATGAGCAGTTCTTC. Amino acids: CASSSPGRSYNEQFF.

This clonotype was detected many times. The chain recombines TRBV10-3 with TRBJ1-1; D possibly corresponds to TRBD1 (5 bases). The CDR3 runs 15 residues. The germline CDR1 and CDR2 sequences are ENHRY and SYGVKD. Trimming took off 3 bases at V and 1 base at J, with 12 bases between the two ends. In DNA form, the CDR3 reads TGTGCCATCAGTGATAGTAGGGGAGCGAACACTGAAGCTTTCTTT. Its translation: CAISDSRGANTEAFF.

This clonotype was observed many times. This chain links TRBV20-1 with TRBJ2-1; 8 nucleotides match TRBD2. This CDR3 spans 13 amino acids. Germline V gene lookup returns CDR1 DFQATT and CDR2 SNEGSKA (reference sequence). The J segment lost 6 bases and the V segment lost 1 base, leaving 2 bases of the junction unmatched. The CDR3 sequence is CSARVGRANEQFF. DNA of the CDR3: TGCAGTGCTAGAGTCGGGAGGGCCAATGAGCAGTTCTTC.

This clonotype showed up many times. The chain has TRBV19 and TRBJ1-5; 7 bases match TRBD1. Germline CDR1 reads LNHDA; CDR2 reads SQIVND (reference sequence). The CDR3 covers 13 residues. V was pared by 1 base and J by 7 bases, with 1 base of the junction left unmatched. CDR3 sequence: CASSIGGGQPQHF. DNA for the CDR3: TGTGCCAGTAGTATAGGAGGGGGCCAGCCCCAGCATTTT.

This clonotype was seen ten or more times. The chain carries TRBV14 and TRBJ1-1, with D maybe TRBD1 (5 bases). Trimming pared 6 bases from V and 3 bases from J, leaving 11 bases between. The CDR3 is 13 amino acids. Germline V gene data show CDR1 as SGHDN and CDR2 as FVKESK. For the CDR3, the DNA is TGTGCCAGCAGGAGAGACAGTCACACTGAAGCTTTCTTT. Translation gives CASRRDSHTEAFF.

Many counts were recorded for this clonotype. The rearrangement uses TRBV12-3 or TRBV12-4 and TRBJ2-5; TRBD1 matches at 7 bases. Losses at the gene ends were 6 bases for V and 0 bases for J; bases not matched to a gene: 7. CDR3 length: 15 amino acids. CDR3 DNA: TGTGCCAGCAGCCCAAGGACAGGAGACCAAGAGACCCAGTACTTC. Protein: CASSPRTGDQETQYF.

This clonotype was counted ten times or more. The chain joins TRBV7-6 to TRBJ2-1; TRBD2 matches at 9 bases. The J segment lost 4 bases and the V segment lost 5 bases, leaving 9 bases of the junction unmatched. CDR1 and CDR2 (germline): SGHVS, FNYEAQ. CDR3 length: 16 amino acids. CDR3 in amino acids: CASSRGVREGYNEQFF. CDR3 DNA: TGTGCCAGCAGCCGGGGTGTGCGGGAGGGATACAATGAGCAGTTCTTC.

This chain links TRBV20-1 with TRBJ2-1; 11 bases are a match to TRBD2. Germline V gene lookup returns CDR1 DFQATT and CDR2 SNEGSKA (reference sequence). The V segment lost 5 bases and the J segment 9 bases; nucleotides outside the gene matches: 15. CDR3 length equals 16 residues. The CDR3 sequence is CSASVTSGMPVSEQFF. The CDR3 DNA is TGCAGTGCTTCTGTGACTAGCGGGATGCCTGTAAGTGAGCAGTTCTTC.

The rearrangement joins TRBV7-9 to TRBJ2-3; D is unclear. From germline, CDR1 is SEHNR and CDR2 FQNEAQ (reference sequence). Trimming shortened V by 3 bases and J by 0 bases, and 10 bases separated the two germline ends. The CDR3 length is 15 residues. CDR3: CASSFNAPSTDTQYF. The CDR3 bases are TGTGCCAGCAGCTTTAACGCCCCTAGCACAGATACGCAGTATTTT.

At least ten counts were recorded for this clonotype. J is TRBJ1-1 and V is TRBV5-4; no firm D call. The CDR3 is made up of 15 amino acids. Trimming shortened V by 0 bases and J by 1 base, and 10 bases separated the two germline ends. Germline V lookup: CDR1 SGHNT, CDR2 YYREEE (reference sequence). DNA for the CDR3: TGTGCCAGCAGCTTGGATCCCGTGGCGAACACTGAAGCTTTCTTT. Translated, it gives CASSLDPVANTEAFF.

There are many counts of this clonotype. The CDR3 is CSARPPGLASSSYEQYF. The CDR3 DNA follows: TGCAGTGCTAGACCCCCAGGACTAGCGAGTTCCTCCTACGAGCAGTACTTC. This rearrangement joins TRBV20-1 to TRBJ2-7; 9 bases match TRBD2. Germline V gives CDR1 DFQATT, CDR2 SNEGSKA (reference sequence). The CDR3 has 17 amino acids. Germline trimming cut 2 bases from V and 0 bases from J; bases unmatched to any gene: 11.

This clonotype was seen at least ten times. The chain links TRBV7-8 to TRBJ2-2; D remains unclear. V lost 2 bases to trimming and J lost 1 base, with 29 bases between them. The CDR3 is made up of 22 amino acids. Per germline, CDR1 SGHVS and CDR2 FQNEAQ. The CDR3 reads CASSLRDRAFFLSAQNTGELFF. The CDR3, as DNA: TGTGCCAGCAGCTTAAGGGATAGGGCTTTTTTTCTTTCCGCGCAGAACACCGGGGAGCTGTTTTTT.

This clonotype was observed a handful of times. This chain links TRBV4-3 with TRBJ1-4, with TRBD1 matching over 8 bases. V dropped 3 bases and J dropped 5; count of bases not matched to a gene: 5. This CDR3 is 15 amino acids long. CDR1 is LGHNA, CDR2 YSLEER, per germline. The CDR3 coding sequence is TGCGCCAGCAGCCAGGGGGGACAGGTCAATGAAAAACTGTTTTTT. Protein: CASSQGGQVNEKLFF.

This sequence joins TRBV28 and TRBJ2-1, with D perhaps TRBD2 (5 bases). V lost 7 bases to trimming and J lost 3 bases, with 16 bases between them. The CDR3 consists of 15 residues. The germline gives CDR1 MDHEN, CDR2 SYDVKM. The CDR3 here is CASIRAGGLYNEQFF. The CDR3 nucleotides read TGTGCCAGCATCCGGGCGGGCGGGCTCTACAATGAGCAGTTCTTC.

This clonotype was seen a few times. The chain is built from TRBV4-3 and TRBJ1-2, with TRBD1 matching over 8 bases. V shed 4 bases and J 0 bases; nucleotides not matched to a gene: 4. The CDR3 is 15 amino acids. The germline V gene encodes CDR1 LGHNA and CDR2 YSLEER. CDR3 coding DNA: TGCGCCAGCAGCCCAGGGACAGGAACTAACTATGGCTACACCTTC. Protein: CASSPGTGTNYGYTF.

This clonotype was recorded at least ten times. The chain employs TRBV20-1 and TRBJ1-4; D is uncertain. Trimming took 3 bases from V and 3 from J, leaving 8 bases between them. The CDR3 spans 13 residues. Per the germline V gene, CDR1 is DFQATT and CDR2 is SNEGSKA (reference sequence). CDR3 bases: TGCAGTGCTAGGATGGCGGCTAATGAAAAACTGTTTTTT. This encodes CSARMAANEKLFF.

This clonotype was recorded at least ten times. This rearrangement joins TRBV19 to TRBJ2-2, with D possibly matching TRBD2 (7 bases). CDR3 size: 16 residues. V was pared by 5 bases and J by 3 bases, with 16 bases between. Germline V gene data show CDR1 as LNHDA and CDR2 as SQIVND (reference sequence). The CDR3 is CASSPTGGADTGELFF. The CDR3 DNA sequence: TGTGCCAGTAGTCCGACGGGGGGCGCCGACACCGGGGAGCTGTTTTTT.